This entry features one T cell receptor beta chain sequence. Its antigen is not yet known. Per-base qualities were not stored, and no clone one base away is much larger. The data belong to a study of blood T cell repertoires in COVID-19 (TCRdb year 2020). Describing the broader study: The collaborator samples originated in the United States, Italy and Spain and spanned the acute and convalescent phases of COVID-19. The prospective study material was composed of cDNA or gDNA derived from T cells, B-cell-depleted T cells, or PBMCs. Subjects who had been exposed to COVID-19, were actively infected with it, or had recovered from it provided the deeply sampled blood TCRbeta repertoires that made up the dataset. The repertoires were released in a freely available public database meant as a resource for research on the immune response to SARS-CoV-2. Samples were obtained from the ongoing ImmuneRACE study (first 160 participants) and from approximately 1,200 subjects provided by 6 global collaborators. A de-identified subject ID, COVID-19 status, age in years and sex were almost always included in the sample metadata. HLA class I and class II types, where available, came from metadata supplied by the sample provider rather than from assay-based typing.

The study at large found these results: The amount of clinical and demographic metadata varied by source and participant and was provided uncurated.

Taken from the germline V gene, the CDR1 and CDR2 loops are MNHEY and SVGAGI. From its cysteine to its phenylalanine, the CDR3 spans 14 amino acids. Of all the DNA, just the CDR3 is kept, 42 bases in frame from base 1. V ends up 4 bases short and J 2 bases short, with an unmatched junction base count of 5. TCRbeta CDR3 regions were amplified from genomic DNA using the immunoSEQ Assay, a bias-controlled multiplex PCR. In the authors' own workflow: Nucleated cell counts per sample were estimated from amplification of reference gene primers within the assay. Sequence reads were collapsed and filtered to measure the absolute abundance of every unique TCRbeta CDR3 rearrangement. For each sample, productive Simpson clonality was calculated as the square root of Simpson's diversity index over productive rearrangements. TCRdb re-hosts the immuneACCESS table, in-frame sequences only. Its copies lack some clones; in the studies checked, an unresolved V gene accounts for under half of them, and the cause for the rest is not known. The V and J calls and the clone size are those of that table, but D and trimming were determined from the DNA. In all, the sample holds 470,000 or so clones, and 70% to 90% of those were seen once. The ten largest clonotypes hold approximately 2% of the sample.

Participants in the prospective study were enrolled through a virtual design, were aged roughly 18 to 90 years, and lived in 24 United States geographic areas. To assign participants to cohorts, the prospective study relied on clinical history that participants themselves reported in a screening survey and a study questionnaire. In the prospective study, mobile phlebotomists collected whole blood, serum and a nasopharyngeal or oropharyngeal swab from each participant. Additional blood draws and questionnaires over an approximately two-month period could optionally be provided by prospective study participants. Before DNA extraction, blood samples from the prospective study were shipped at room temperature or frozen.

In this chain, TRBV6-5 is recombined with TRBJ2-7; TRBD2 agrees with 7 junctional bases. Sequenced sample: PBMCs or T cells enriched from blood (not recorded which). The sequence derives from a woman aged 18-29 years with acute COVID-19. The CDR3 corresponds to CASSFEGGTYEQYF. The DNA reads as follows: TGTGCCAGCAGTTTTGAGGGAGGGACCTACGAGCAGTACTTC.